The 22 T cell receptor beta chains reported below all come from one sample, sequenced in a study of OX40 agonist ivuxolimab in advanced cancers. Profiled with immunoSEQ multiplex PCR; TCRdb holds only in-frame clones, not every one. The data contain some 17,000 clones, 55% to 80% of them singletons. The sequenced sample was CD4+ or CD8+ T cells sorted from blood, obtained in a trial of the OX40 agonist ivuxolimab. The receptors were gathered from an adult with an advanced solid tumor such as melanoma, head and neck, liver or kidney cancer.

The V and J genes are TRBV28 and TRBJ2-2; 7 bases agree with TRBD1. Germline V gene data show CDR1 as MDHEN and CDR2 as SYDVKM. The J segment lost 2 bases and the V segment lost 2 bases, leaving 2 bases of the junction unmatched. This CDR3 has 15 amino acids. The CDR3 here is CASSLGTVNTGELFF. As DNA, the CDR3 is TGTGCCAGCAGTTTAGGGACAGTTAACACCGGGGAGCTGTTTTTT.

This clone is judged medium-sized. The chain couples TRBV9 to TRBJ1-2; possibly TRBD1 for D (5 bases). There are 17 residues in the CDR3. Trimming stripped 3 bases from V and 7 bases from J, with 25 bases between. CDR1 and CDR2 from the germline V gene are SGDLS and YYNGEE. Here the CDR3 reads CASSGGGHPESGSGYTF. The DNA for the CDR3 is TGTGCCAGCAGCGGGGGAGGACACCCGGAGTCAGGGAGTGGCTACACCTTC. The variable domain in full, with the rest retrieved from reference TRBV9 and TRBJ1-2, is DSGVTQTPKHLITATGQRVTLRCSPRSGDLSVYWYQQSLDQGLQFLIQYYNGEERAKGNILERFSAQQFPDLHSELNLSSLELGDSALYFCASSGGGHPESGSGYTFGSGTRLTVV.

This chain connects TRBV7-9 to TRBJ2-7; D gene uncertain. Germline-derived CDR1 and CDR2 are SEHNR and FQNEAQ (reference sequence). The CDR3 loop spans 13 amino acids. V lost 5 bases to trimming and J lost 4 bases, with 12 bases between them. The CDR3 protein is CASSALLDYEQYF. The DNA for the CDR3 is TGTGCCAGCAGCGCTCTGCTGGATTACGAGCAGTACTTC.

The genes are TRBV4-1 and TRBJ2-1; D call uncertain. The germline V gene has CDR1 MGHRA and CDR2 YSYEKL. The CDR3 has 16 residues. V was pared by 1 base and J by 0 bases, with 10 bases between. The CDR3 protein is CASSQVRSVSYNEQFF. As DNA, the CDR3 is TGCGCCAGCAGCCAAGTTAGGTCCGTCTCCTACAATGAGCAGTTCTTC.

CDR3 sequence (DNA): TGTGCCAGCAGCTTGGAGTTCAGTCTTGACAATGAGCAGTTCTTC. Amino acid sequence: CASSLEFSLDNEQFF. The chain joins TRBV5-5 to TRBJ2-1; D is undetermined. The germline V gene has CDR1 SGHKS and CDR2 YYEKEE (reference sequence). The CDR3 is 15 amino acids. Trimming pared 0 bases from V and 5 bases from J, leaving 12 bases between.

The rearrangement joins TRBV19 to TRBJ2-3, with no clear D. Germline lookup yields CDR1 LNHDA and CDR2 SQIVND (reference sequence). The V end lost 2 bases, the J end lost 0 bases, and 6 bases lay between the germline ends. The CDR3 is 14 amino acids. The CDR3: CASSISLSTDTQYF. The CDR3 region has the DNA TGTGCCAGTAGTATATCTCTCAGCACAGATACGCAGTATTTT.

The chain joins TRBV7-3 to TRBJ1-1; the D is unclear. Trimming pared 5 bases from V and 4 bases from J, leaving 11 bases between. CDR1 is SGHTA and CDR2 is FQGTGA in the germline V gene. This CDR3 is 13 amino acids long. The chain's CDR3 is CASSTDAGTEAFF. CDR3 sequence (DNA): TGTGCCAGCAGCACGGACGCCGGCACTGAAGCTTTCTTT. Complete variable domain (other parts from reference TRBV7-3 and TRBJ1-1): GAGVSQTPSNKVTEKGKYVELRCDPISGHTALYWYRQSLGQGPEFLIYFQGTGAADDSGLPNDRFFAVRPEGSVSTLKIQRTERGDSAVYLCASSTDAGTEAFFGQGTRLTVV.

This clone showed up just once. The J gene is TRBJ1-2, the V gene TRBV27, with D hard to call. V was cut by 0 bases and J by 2 bases, with 7 bases left in between. The CDR3 runs 14 residues. Germline CDR1 reads MNHEY; CDR2 reads SMNVEV (reference sequence). CDR3 sequence reads: CASSLSPGNYGYTF. The CDR3, as DNA: TGTGCCAGCAGTTTATCCCCGGGAAACTATGGCTACACCTTC.

V usage is TRBV28 and J usage is TRBJ2-7; D is undetermined. The CDR3 contains 16 residues. V shed 5 bases and J shed 2 bases, with 19 bases lying between them. Germline V gives CDR1 MDHEN, CDR2 SYDVKM. The CDR3 DNA reads TGTGCCAGCAGTACTACCCTCTCTGGGTCAGCCTACGAGCAGTACTTC. It codes for CASSTTLSGSAYEQYF.

The chain has TRBV2 and TRBJ1-6, with unresolved D. CDR3 length: 16 amino acids. CDR1 is SNHLY and CDR2 is FYNNEI in the germline V gene. V lost 2 bases, J lost 0 bases, and 8 bases lay in between. Here the CDR3 DNA reads TGTGCCAGCAGTGAACGGAAAAGCTCCTATAATTCACCCCTCCACTTT. It is translated as CASSERKSSYNSPLHF.

The chain couples TRBV5-6 to TRBJ2-5, with a possible D match to TRBD2 (6 bases). Between the trimmed V and J ends, which lost 4 bases and 1 base, there was a span of 17 bases. Germline lookup yields CDR1 SGHDT and CDR2 YYEEEE. The CDR3 length is 16 residues. The CDR3 is CASSRGHGDFQETQYF. The CDR3 nucleotides read TGTGCCAGCAGCCGGGGCCACGGGGACTTCCAAGAGACCCAGTACTTC.

The rearrangement uses TRBV7-3 and TRBJ2-3; 7 positions match TRBD2. Germline CDR1 reads SGHTA; CDR2 reads FQGTGA. Trimming took 6 bases from V and 0 from J; bases not matched to a gene: 6. The CDR3 contains 15 residues. The CDR3: CASSSLAVSTDTQYF. In DNA, the CDR3 is TGTGCCAGCAGTTCCCTAGCGGTTAGCACAGATACGCAGTATTTT.

The chain has TRBV11-3 and TRBJ1-4; D is possibly TRBD1 (5 bases). The ends were cut back, 1 base at V and 8 bases at J, with 20 bases in the middle. Per the germline V gene, CDR1 is SGHNT and CDR2 is YENEEA. The length of the CDR3 is 17 residues. The CDR3 DNA is TGTGCCAGCAGCTTAGTCCCCTTAGGACGGACACAAGAAAAACTGTTTTTT. This codes for CASSLVPLGRTQEKLFF. Full variable domain (remainder filled in from reference TRBV11-3 and TRBJ1-4): EAGVVQSPRYKIIEKKQPVAFWCNPISGHNTLYWYLQNLGQGPELLIRYENEEAVDDSQLPKDRFSAERLKGVDSTLKIQPAELGDSAVYLCASSLVPLGRTQEKLFFGSGTQLSVL.

Sample share makes this clone medium-sized. This sequence joins TRBV7-9 and TRBJ2-1; D uncertain. Trimming took off 4 bases at V and 9 bases at J, with 16 bases between the two ends. CDR3 size: 14 residues. The germline gives CDR1 SEHNR, CDR2 FQNEAQ (reference sequence). CDR3 coding DNA: TGTGCCAGCAGCTCCGGAGCGAGTGGTACTGAGCAGTTCTTC. Translation: CASSSGASGTEQFF.

The chain couples TRBV19 to TRBJ2-1; a possible D gene is TRBD2 (7 bases). Germline lookup yields CDR1 LNHDA and CDR2 SQIVND (reference sequence). This CDR3 spans 15 amino acids. Trimming stripped 1 base from V and 7 bases from J, with 14 bases between. In DNA form, the CDR3 reads TGTGCCAGTAGTATAGGTGGGGGGGCCAAAAATGAGCAGTTCTTC. The encoded protein is CASSIGGGAKNEQFF.

The J gene is TRBJ2-3, the V gene TRBV19, with TRBD2 matching 8 bases. Germline V gene data show CDR1 as LNHDA and CDR2 as SQIVND (reference sequence). The CDR3 consists of 13 residues. J gave up 5 bases and V 5 bases, and 3 bases lay outside the gene matches. The CDR3 DNA sequence: TGTGCCAGTAGTTGGCGGGAGGTAGATACGCAGTATTTT. Translating it yields CASSWREVDTQYF. Complete variable domain (other parts from reference TRBV19 and TRBJ2-3): DGGITQSPKYLFRKEGQNVTLSCEQNLNHDAMYWYRQDPGQGLRLIYYSQIVNDFQKGDIAEGYSVSREKKESFPLTVTSAQKNPTAFYLCASSWREVDTQYFGPGTRLTVL.

The V and J genes are TRBV11-2 and TRBJ2-7, with D unclear. The CDR3 totals 16 residues. CDR1 and CDR2 (germline): SGHAT, FQNNGV. V was cut by 1 base and J by 7 bases, with 20 bases left in between. CDR3 amino acids: CASSLGTRAWGEEQYF. For the CDR3, the DNA is TGTGCCAGCAGCTTAGGGACCCGGGCCTGGGGTGAGGAGCAGTACTTC.

This clone has only a few counts. This chain uses TRBV11-1 with TRBJ1-5; D unresolved. Germline V gene sequence: CDR1 SGHAT, CDR2 FQDESV (reference sequence). Trimming removed 1 base from V and 6 bases from J, with 13 bases in between. CDR3 length: 15 residues. The CDR3 here is CASSLVEGSGQPQHF. CDR3 DNA sequence: TGTGCCAGCAGCTTAGTGGAAGGTTCCGGTCAGCCCCAGCATTTT. Looking up the rest from reference TRBV11-1 and TRBJ1-5 gives the full variable domain: EAEVAQSPRYKITEKSQAVAFWCDPISGHATLYWYRQILGQGPELLVQFQDESVVDDSQLPKDRFSAERLKGVDSTLKIQPAELGDSAMYLCASSLVEGSGQPQHFGDGTRLSIL.

The chain recombines TRBV5-5 with TRBJ1-5; no clear D. The CDR3 has 17 amino acids. Trimming stripped 0 bases from V and 4 bases from J, with 17 bases between. In germline, CDR1 is SGHKS, CDR2 YYEKEE (reference sequence). CDR3 sequence: CASSLEAADLWNQPQHF. In DNA form, the CDR3 reads TGTGCCAGCAGCTTGGAGGCCGCGGACTTATGGAATCAGCCCCAGCATTTT.

This chain uses TRBV7-9 with TRBJ2-3; perhaps TRBD1 as D (6 bases). Germline CDR1 and CDR2: SEHNR and FQNEAQ (reference sequence). With 5 bases removed from V and 0 bases from J, the gap between germline ends came to 15 bases. This CDR3 comprises 16 residues. The CDR3 reads CASSPEQGSSTDTQYF. The DNA for the CDR3 is TGTGCCAGCAGCCCAGAACAGGGATCAAGCACAGATACGCAGTATTTT.

The chain employs TRBV19 and TRBJ1-1, with unresolved D. The V and J ends lost 1 base and 0 bases respectively, with 6 bases between them. The CDR3 contains 14 residues. Germline-derived CDR1 and CDR2 are LNHDA and SQIVND (reference sequence). The CDR3 loop reads CASSIGRLNTEAFF. The CDR3 nucleotides are TGTGCCAGTAGTATAGGCAGGCTGAACACTGAAGCTTTCTTT.

This clone was seen more than once but under ten times. The chain recombines TRBV6-1 with TRBJ1-5; D gene ambiguous. Germline loops: CDR1 MNHNS, CDR2 SASEGT. The CDR3 covers 14 residues. With 7 bases removed from V and 4 bases from J, the gap between germline ends came to 14 bases. In nucleotides, the CDR3 is TGTGCCAGCAATGGAGGAAGGGAGAATCAGCCCCAGCATTTT. Its translation: CASNGGRENQPQHF.